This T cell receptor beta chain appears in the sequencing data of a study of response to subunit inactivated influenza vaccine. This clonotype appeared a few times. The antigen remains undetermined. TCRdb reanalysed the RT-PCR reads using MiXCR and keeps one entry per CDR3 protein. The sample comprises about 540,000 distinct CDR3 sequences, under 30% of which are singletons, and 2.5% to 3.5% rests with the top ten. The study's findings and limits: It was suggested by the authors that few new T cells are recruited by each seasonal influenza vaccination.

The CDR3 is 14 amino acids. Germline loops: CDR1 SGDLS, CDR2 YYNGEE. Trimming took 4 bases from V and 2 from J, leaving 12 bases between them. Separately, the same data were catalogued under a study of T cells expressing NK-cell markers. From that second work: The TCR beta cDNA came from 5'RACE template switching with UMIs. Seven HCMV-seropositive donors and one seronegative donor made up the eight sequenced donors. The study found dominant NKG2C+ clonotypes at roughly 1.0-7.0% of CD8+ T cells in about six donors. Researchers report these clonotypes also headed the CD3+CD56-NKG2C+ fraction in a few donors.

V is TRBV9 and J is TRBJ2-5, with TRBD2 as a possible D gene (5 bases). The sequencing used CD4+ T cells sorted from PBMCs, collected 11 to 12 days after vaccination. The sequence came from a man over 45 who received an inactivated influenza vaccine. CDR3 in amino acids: CASSLDGVQETQYF. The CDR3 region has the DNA TGTGCCAGCAGCCTAGACGGGGTACAAGAGACCCAGTACTTC.